One sample yielded the 5 T cell receptor beta chains listed below, sequenced in a study of shared clonotypes between healthy human individuals. Sequenced by immunoSEQ multiplex PCR; TCRdb stores in-frame clones only, minus some. The sample carries fewer than 1.8 million clones, about 98.5% recorded once. Sequencing was performed on naive CD4+ T cells sorted from blood. Subset defined: CD45RA+ positively selected. Source of these receptors: a young man in good health.

This chain uses TRBV5-5 with TRBJ1-1, with unresolved D. CDR3 length: 15 residues. V was pared by 2 bases and J by 1 base, with 12 bases between. Per the germline V gene, CDR1 is SGHKS and CDR2 is YYEKEE (reference sequence). The CDR3 DNA is TGTGCCAGCAGCTTACCGTCCCCAGGGAACACTGAAGCTTTCTTT. This codes for CASSLPSPGNTEAFF.

The chain carries TRBV5-1 and TRBJ2-3, with D tentatively TRBD2 (6 bases). Germline V gene data show CDR1 as SGHRS and CDR2 as YFSETQ. The CDR3 covers 15 residues. The germline V and J ends were trimmed by 4 bases and 0 bases, with 12 bases remaining between them. The CDR3, as DNA: TGCGCCAGCAGCCAACAGGCGGGAAGCACAGATACGCAGTATTTT. This gives the protein CASSQQAGSTDTQYF.

This sequence joins TRBV5-1 and TRBJ1-1; tentatively, D is TRBD1 (6 bases). CDR1 and CDR2 from the germline V gene are SGHRS and YFSETQ. This CDR3 region has 14 residues. Trimming took off 5 bases at V and 4 bases at J, with 15 bases between the two ends. The DNA for the CDR3 is TGCGCCAGCAGACAAACCACAGGGAGCACTGAAGCTTTCTTT. Protein product: CASRQTTGSTEAFF.

The J gene is TRBJ2-1, the V gene TRBV19; D gene uncertain. V shed 4 bases and J shed 9 bases, with 7 bases lying between them. Per germline, CDR1 LNHDA and CDR2 SQIVND (reference sequence). The CDR3 sequence is 11 residues long. DNA of the CDR3: TGTGCCAGTAGTAGGTCTGGTGAGCAGTTCTTC. Translation: CASSRSGEQFF. The entire variable domain, with the rest obtained from reference TRBV19 and TRBJ2-1, is as follows: DGGITQSPKYLFRKEGQNVTLSCEQNLNHDAMYWYRQDPGQGLRLIYYSQIVNDFQKGDIAEGYSVSREKKESFPLTVTSAQKNPTAFYLCASSRSGEQFFGPGTRLTVL.

The rearrangement joins TRBV5-4 to TRBJ2-3; no clear D. CDR1 is SGHNT, CDR2 YYREEE, per germline (reference sequence). Trimming left V 4 bases short and J 7 bases short, with 22 bases between. The CDR3 sequence is 16 residues long. CDR3 DNA: TGTGCCAGCAGCCGCGTCTGGACGAGCCGAGACAATACGCAGTATTTT. Its protein is CASSRVWTSRDNTQYF.